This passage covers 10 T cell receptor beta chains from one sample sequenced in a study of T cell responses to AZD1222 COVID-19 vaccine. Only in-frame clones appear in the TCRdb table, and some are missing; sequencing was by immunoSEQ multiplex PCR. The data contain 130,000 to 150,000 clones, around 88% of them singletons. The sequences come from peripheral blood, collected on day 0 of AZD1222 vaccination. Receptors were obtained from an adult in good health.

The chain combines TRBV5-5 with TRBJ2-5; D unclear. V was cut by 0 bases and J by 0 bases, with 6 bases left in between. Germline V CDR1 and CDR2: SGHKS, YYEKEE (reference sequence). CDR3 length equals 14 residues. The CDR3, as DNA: TGTGCCAGCAGCTTGGCAACGTACCAAGAGACCCAGTACTTC. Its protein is CASSLATYQETQYF. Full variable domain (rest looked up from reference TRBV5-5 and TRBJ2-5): DAGVTQSPTHLIKTRGQQVTLRCSPISGHKSVSWYQQVLGQGPQFIFQYYEKEERGRGNFPDRFSARQFPNYSSELNVNALLLGDSALYLCASSLATYQETQYFGPGTRLLVL.

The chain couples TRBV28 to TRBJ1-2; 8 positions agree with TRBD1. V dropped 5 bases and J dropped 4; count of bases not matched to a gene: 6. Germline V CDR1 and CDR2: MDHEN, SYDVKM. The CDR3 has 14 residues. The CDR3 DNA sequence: TGTGCCAGCAGTGGGACAGGCAGAACCTATGGCTACACCTTC. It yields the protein CASSGTGRTYGYTF.

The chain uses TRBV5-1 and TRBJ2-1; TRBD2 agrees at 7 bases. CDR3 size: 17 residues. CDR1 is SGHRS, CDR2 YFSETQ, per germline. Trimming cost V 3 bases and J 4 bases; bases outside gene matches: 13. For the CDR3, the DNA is TGCGCCAGCAGCTGGCCTTTGGAAGCGGGACGGTACAATGAGCAGTTCTTC. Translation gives CASSWPLEAGRYNEQFF.

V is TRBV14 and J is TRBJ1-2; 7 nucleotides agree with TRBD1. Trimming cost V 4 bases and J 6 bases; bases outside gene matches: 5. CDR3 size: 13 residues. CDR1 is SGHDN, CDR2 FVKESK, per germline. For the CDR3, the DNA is TGTGCCAGCAGCCCTAGGGGGCGGGATGGCTACACCTTC. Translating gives CASSPRGRDGYTF. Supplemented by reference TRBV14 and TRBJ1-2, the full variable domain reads EAGVTQFPSHSVIEKGQTVTLRCDPISGHDNLYWYRRVMGKEIKFLLHFVKESKQDESGMPNNRFLAERTGGTYSTLKVQPAELEDSGVYFCASSPRGRDGYTFGSGTRLTVV.

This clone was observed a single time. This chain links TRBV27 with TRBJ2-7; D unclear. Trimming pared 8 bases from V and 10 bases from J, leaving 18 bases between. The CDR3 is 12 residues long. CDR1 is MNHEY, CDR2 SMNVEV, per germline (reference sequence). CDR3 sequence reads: CASGHWDEEQYF. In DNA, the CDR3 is TGTGCCAGCGGGCATTGGGATGAAGAACAGTACTTC.

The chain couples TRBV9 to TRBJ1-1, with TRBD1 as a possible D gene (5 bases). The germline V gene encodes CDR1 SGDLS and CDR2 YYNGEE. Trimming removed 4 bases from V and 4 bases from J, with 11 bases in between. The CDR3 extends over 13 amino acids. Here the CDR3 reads CASSTGGGTEAFF. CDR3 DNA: TGTGCCAGCAGCACCGGGGGTGGCACTGAAGCTTTCTTT.

The DNA for the CDR3 is TGTGCCAGCAGCCAAGATGTCGGGGAGCAGTTCTTC. Protein product: CASSQDVGEQFF. The J gene is TRBJ2-1, the V gene TRBV3-1 (or the pseudogene TRBV3-2); D call uncertain. CDR3 length: 12 residues. The V and J ends lost 0 bases and 10 bases respectively, with 7 bases between them. Per germline, CDR1 LGHDT and CDR2 YNNKEL (reference sequence).

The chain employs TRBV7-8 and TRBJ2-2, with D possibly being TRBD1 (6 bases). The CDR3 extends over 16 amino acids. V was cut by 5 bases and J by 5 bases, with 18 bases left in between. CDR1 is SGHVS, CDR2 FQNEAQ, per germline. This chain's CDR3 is CASSGLGTRVTGELFF. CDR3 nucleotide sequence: TGTGCCAGCAGCGGTTTGGGGACACGGGTAACCGGGGAGCTGTTTTTT.

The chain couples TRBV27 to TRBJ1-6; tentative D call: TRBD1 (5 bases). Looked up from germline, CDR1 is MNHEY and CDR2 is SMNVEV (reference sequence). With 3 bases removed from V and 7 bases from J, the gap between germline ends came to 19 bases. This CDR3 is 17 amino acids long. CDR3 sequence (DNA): TGTGCCAGCAGTTTCCGCCGGGACGGCCCTCCGAATTCACCCCTCCACTTT. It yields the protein CASSFRRDGPPNSPLHF.

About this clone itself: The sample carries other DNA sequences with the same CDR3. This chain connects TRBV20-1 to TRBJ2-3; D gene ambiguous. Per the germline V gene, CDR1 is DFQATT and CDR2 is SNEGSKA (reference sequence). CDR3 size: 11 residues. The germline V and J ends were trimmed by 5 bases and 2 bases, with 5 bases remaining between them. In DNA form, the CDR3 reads TGCAGTGCTGTCCTCACAGATACGCAGTATTTT. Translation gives CSAVLTDTQYF.